This passage covers 10 T cell receptor beta chains from one sample sequenced in a study of metastatic and nonmetastatic thyroid tumors. TCRdb recomputed clones from the PCR reads via MiXCR. Among about 21,000 clones listed, roughly 18% were seen once. The entire patient cohort was treatment-naive prior to thyroid surgery. Sequences were obtained from blood. These receptors were taken from a male donor with papillary thyroid cancer or a benign thyroid nodule (not recorded which). Some clones in this sample may be carry-over from other donors' samples.

This clone came up many times. Other DNA sequences in this sample translate to the same CDR3. The DNA for the CDR3 is TGTGCCACTTCCGAGGCGGGCCCGGGCTATGGCTACACCTTC. Translation gives CATSEAGPGYGYTF. The V and J genes are TRBV24-1 and TRBJ1-2; D unresolved. The V gene's germline CDR1 is KGHDR and CDR2 SFDVKD. CDR3 length equals 14 residues. Trimming stripped 10 bases from V and 4 bases from J, with 18 bases between.

This clone was detected many times. The chain combines TRBV18 with TRBJ2-5; 9 bases align to TRBD1. Germline trimming cut 3 bases from V and 3 bases from J; bases unmatched to any gene: 2. This CDR3 region has 14 residues. Germline loops: CDR1 KGHSH, CDR2 LQKENI. Written as DNA, the CDR3 is TGTGCCAGCTCACCTCGGACAGGGGAAGAGACCCAGTACTTC. This sequence encodes CASSPRTGEETQYF.

This clone was found many times. The V call is TRBV4-2, the J call TRBJ1-1, with D perhaps TRBD1 (5 bases). CDR1 LGHNA and CDR2 YNFKEQ come from the germline V gene. The CDR3 loop spans 17 amino acids. V was pared by 0 bases and J by 1 base, with 15 bases between. The DNA for the CDR3 is TGTGCCAGCAGCCAAGATCCCCCGGGACGCCGGAACACTGAAGCTTTCTTT. This sequence encodes CASSQDPPGRRNTEAFF.

This clone was detected many times. The chain recombines TRBV18 with TRBJ2-1; D may correspond to TRBD1 or TRBD2 (6 bases each). The CDR3 totals 16 residues. Between the trimmed V and J ends, which lost 0 bases and 7 bases, there was a span of 16 bases. Germline CDR1 KGHSH, CDR2 LQKENI. The CDR3 sequence: CASSPPGGAGANEQFF. Here the CDR3 DNA reads TGTGCCAGCTCACCACCGGGGGGCGCGGGTGCTAATGAGCAGTTCTTC.

Many counts were recorded for this clone. The chain uses TRBV28 and TRBJ1-1; D call uncertain. Germline CDR1 reads MDHEN; CDR2 reads SYDVKM. CDR3 length: 13 amino acids. V dropped 3 bases and J dropped 7 bases, with 12 bases sitting between them. CDR3: CASSFGSRVEAFF. The CDR3 coding sequence is TGTGCCAGCAGTTTCGGGTCTAGAGTTGAAGCTTTCTTT.

This clone was observed a few times. Since a much larger clone is just one base distant, this may be a read error. The chain uses TRBV28 and TRBJ2-3; 8 positions agree with TRBD2. CDR1 and CDR2 from the germline V gene are MDHEN and SYDVKM. After removal of 3 bases from V and 5 bases from J, the junction contained 7 bases not matched to a gene. The CDR3 is 15 amino acids. The CDR3 sequence is CASSFPLAGIDTQYF. The CDR3 DNA follows: TGTGCCAGCAGTTTCCCTCTAGCGGGCATAGATACGCAGTATTTT.

There are many counts of this clone. The CDR3 DNA is TGTGCCAGCAGCCCAGGACTAGCGGGGTTCGAGCAGTACTTC. Translating it yields CASSPGLAGFEQYF. The gene calls are TRBV3-1 and TRBJ2-7, with 12 bases lining up with TRBD2. V was pared by 4 bases and J by 6 bases, with 4 bases of the junction left unmatched. Germline CDR1 LGHDT, CDR2 YNNKEL (reference sequence). This CDR3 comprises 14 residues.

This clone was detected ten times or more. The gene calls are TRBV7-9 and TRBJ1-2; D is perhaps TRBD1 (5 bases). CDR3 length: 14 amino acids. CDR1 is SEHNR, CDR2 FQNEAQ, per germline (reference sequence). Trimming left V 1 base short and J 1 base short, with 7 bases between. The CDR3 nucleotides read TGTGCCAGCAGCTTAGGACAGCTTAACTATGGCTACACCTTC. This gives the protein CASSLGQLNYGYTF.

This clone was observed at least ten times. The V call is TRBV20-1, the J call TRBJ2-3; the match to TRBD2 covers 8 bases. This CDR3 contains 13 residues. Germline CDR1 is DFQATT and CDR2 is SNEGSKA (reference sequence). CDR3 in amino acids: CSPSGGSTDTQYF. The DNA of the CDR3 is TGCAGCCCAAGCGGGGGAAGCACAGATACGCAGTATTTT.

The chain has TRBV30 and TRBJ2-1; TRBD1 might be the D (6 bases). Germline V gene sequence: CDR1 GTSNPN, CDR2 SVGIG (reference sequence). This CDR3 region has 12 residues. Trimming stripped 4 bases from V and 12 bases from J, with 16 bases between. CDR3 protein: CAWTKGEVVQFF. Here the CDR3 DNA reads TGTGCCTGGACCAAGGGGGAAGTGGTGCAGTTCTTC.